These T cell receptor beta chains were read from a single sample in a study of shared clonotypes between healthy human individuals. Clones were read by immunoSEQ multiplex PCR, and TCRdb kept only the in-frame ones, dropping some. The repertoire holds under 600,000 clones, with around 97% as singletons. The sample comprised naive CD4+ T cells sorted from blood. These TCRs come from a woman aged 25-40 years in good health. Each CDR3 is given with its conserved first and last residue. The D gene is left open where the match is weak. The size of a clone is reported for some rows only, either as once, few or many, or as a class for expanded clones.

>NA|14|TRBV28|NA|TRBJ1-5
TGTGCCAGCAGTTTAGGGCAGATAAATCAGCCCCAGCATTTT
CASSLGQINQPQHF
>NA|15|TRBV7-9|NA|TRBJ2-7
TGTGCCAGCAGAGGCGGGGACAGACCGCCCCTGGAGCAGTACTTC
CASRGGDRPPLEQYF
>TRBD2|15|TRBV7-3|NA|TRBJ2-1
TGTGCCAGCAGCTCTGGGACTAGCCGGAACAATGAGCAGTTCTTC
CASSSGTSRNNEQFF
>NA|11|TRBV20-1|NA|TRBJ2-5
TGCAGTGCCCGTGAAGGGGAGACCCAGTACTTC
CSAREGETQYF
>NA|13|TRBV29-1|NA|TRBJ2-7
TGCAGCGTTGAGGGGGTAGGGGCCTACGAGCAGTACTTC
CSVEGVGAYEQYF
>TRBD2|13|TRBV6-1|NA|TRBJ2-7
TGTGCCGGTGTAGCGGGAGGGACCTACGAGCAGTACTTC
CAGVAGGTYEQYF
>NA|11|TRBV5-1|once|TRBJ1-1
TGCGCCAGCAACTCGAACACTGAAGCTTTCTTT
CASNSNTEAFF
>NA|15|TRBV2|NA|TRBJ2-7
TGTGCCAGCAGTGAAGGTATCGGGCCCTCCTACGAGCAGTACTTC
CASSEGIGPSYEQYF
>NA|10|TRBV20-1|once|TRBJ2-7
TGCAGTGCCTCCGTGTCAGAGCAGTACTTC
CSASVSEQYF
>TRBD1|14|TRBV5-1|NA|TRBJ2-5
TGCGCCAGCAGCACCTTGACAGGGACGGAGACCCAGTACTTC
CASSTLTGTETQYF
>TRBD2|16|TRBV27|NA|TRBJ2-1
TGTGCCAGCAGTCCTTTCTTCGGGAGGGCCCCCGACGAGCAGTTCTTC
CASSPFFGRAPDEQFF
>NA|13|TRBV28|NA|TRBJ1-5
TGTGCCAGCAGTTTTGACAGCCGAAGGCCCCAGCATTTT
CASSFDSRRPQHF
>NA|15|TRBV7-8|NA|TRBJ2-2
TGTGCCAGCAGCTTAGATCGAGCGGGCACCGGGGAGCTGTTTTTT
CASSLDRAGTGELFF
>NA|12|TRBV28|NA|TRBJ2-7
TGTGCCAGCAGCGGAGGAGGTTACGAGCAGTACTTC
CASSGGGYEQYF
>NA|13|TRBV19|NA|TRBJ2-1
TGTGCCAGTACCAACGCAGGGGGGAATGAGCAGTTCTTC
CASTNAGGNEQFF
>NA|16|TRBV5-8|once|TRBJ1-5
TGTGCCAGCAGCTTGGCCTGGGGGGCTGGCAATCAGCCCCAGCATTTT
CASSLAWGAGNQPQHF
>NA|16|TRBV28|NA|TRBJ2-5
TGTGCCAGCAGTTATCCAAGTGACAGGAAAGTTCGGACCCAGTACTTC
CASSYPSDRKVRTQYF
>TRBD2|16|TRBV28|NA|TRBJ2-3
TGTGCCAGCAGTCGGACTAGCGGGGCGAGCACAGATACGCAGTATTTT
CASSRTSGASTDTQYF
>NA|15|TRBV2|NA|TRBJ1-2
TGTGCCAGCAGCCAACAGCTCGCGGTTGGCTATGGCTACACCTTC
CASSQQLAVGYGYTF
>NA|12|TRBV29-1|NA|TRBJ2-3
TGCAGCGTGGCCCCAGGGGGGGATACGCAGTATTTT
CSVAPGGDTQYF
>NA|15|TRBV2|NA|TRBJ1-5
TGTGCCAGCAGTGAATCGGGCAGGACCAATCAGCCCCAGCATTTT
CASSESGRTNQPQHF
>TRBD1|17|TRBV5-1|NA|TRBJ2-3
TGCGCCAGCAGCCTCCCCGGGACCCAGGGGGTCACAGATACGCAGTATTTT
CASSLPGTQGVTDTQYF
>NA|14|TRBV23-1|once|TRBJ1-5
TGCGCCAGCAGTCAATCGGGTTCAGGTCAGCCCCAGCATTTT
CASSQSGSGQPQHF
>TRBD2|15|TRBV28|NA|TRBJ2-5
TGTGCCAGCAGCCTCCTGGGACTAGCGGGAGTGTCGCAGTACTTC
CASSLLGLAGVSQYF
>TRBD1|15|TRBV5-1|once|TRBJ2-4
TGCGCCAGCAGCTTGGCGGCAGGGGGATGGAACATTCAGTACTTC
CASSLAAGGWNIQYF
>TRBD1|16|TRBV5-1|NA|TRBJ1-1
TGCGCCAGCAGCGCCGGACAGGGGGCTCGGAACACTGAAGCTTTCTTT
CASSAGQGARNTEAFF
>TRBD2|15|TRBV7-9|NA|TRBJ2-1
TGTGCCAGCAGCTTTGGAAGCGGGAGGGACTATGAGCAGTTCTTC
CASSFGSGRDYEQFF
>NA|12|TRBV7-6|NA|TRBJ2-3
TGTGCCAGCAGCTTAGTGGCAGATACGCAGTATTTT
CASSLVADTQYF
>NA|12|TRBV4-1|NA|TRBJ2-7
TGCGCCAGCAGCCAGGAGAGACAGGTGCTGTACTTC
CASSQERQVLYF
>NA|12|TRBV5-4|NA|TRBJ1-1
TGTGCCAGCAGCTTGCCGGAGACTGAAGCTTTCTTT
CASSLPETEAFF
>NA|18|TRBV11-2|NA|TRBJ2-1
TGTGCCAGCAGTCCAGGGGCTCTCTGGAGGGCCCAGGCCAATGAGCAGTTCTTC
CASSPGALWRAQANEQFF
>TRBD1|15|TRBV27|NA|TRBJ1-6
TGTGCCAGCAGTTCCCCGGACAGGCTGAGCTCACCCCTCCACTTT
CASSSPDRLSSPLHF
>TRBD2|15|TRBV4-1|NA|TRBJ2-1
TGCGCCAGCAGCTCTACTAGCGGGAGCTACAATGAGCAGTTCTTC
CASSSTSGSYNEQFF
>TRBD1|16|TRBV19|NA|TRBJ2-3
TGTGCCAGTAGTATAAAGGACAGGGGTGGCACAGATACGCAGTATTTT
CASSIKDRGGTDTQYF
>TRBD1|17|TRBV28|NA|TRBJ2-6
TGTGCCAGCAGTTCAACCGGGACAGGGCTTGGGGCCAACGTCCTGACTTTC
CASSSTGTGLGANVLTF
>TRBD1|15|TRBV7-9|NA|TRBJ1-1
TGTGCCAGCAGCAGACAGGGATTAACCTTCACTGAAGCTTTCTTT
CASSRQGLTFTEAFF
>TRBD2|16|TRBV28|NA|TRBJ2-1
TGTGCCAGCAGTCCTCGACTAGCGGGAGGGTTCTATGAGCAGTTCTTC
CASSPRLAGGFYEQFF
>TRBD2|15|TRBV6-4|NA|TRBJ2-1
TGTGCCAGCAAAAGACTAGCGGGAGGGTCCAATGAGCAGTTCTTC
CASKRLAGGSNEQFF
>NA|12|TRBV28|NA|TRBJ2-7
TGTGCCAGCGGGATAGACAACTACGAGCAGTACTTC
CASGIDNYEQYF
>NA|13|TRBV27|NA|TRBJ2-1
TGTGCCAGCAGTAGCGGCGCCTACAATGAGCAGTTCTTC
CASSSGAYNEQFF
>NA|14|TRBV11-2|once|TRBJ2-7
TGTGCCAGCAGCTCGCGGGTGGTTTCCTACGAGCAGTACTTC
CASSSRVVSYEQYF
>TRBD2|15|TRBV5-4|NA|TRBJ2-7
TGTGCCAGCAGCCTCAGACTAGCGGGAGGTTACGAGCAGTACTTC
CASSLRLAGGYEQYF
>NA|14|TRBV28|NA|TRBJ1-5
TGTGCCAGCAGCCTGACAGGATTCAATCAGCCCCAGCATTTT
CASSLTGFNQPQHF
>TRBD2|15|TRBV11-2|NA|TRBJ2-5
TGTGCCAGCAGCCGTGGACTAGCGGGAGAAGAGACCCAGTACTTC
CASSRGLAGEETQYF
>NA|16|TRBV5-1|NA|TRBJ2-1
TGCGCCAGCAGCTTGGGGGCGGCAAGCTCCTACAATGAGCAGTTCTTC
CASSLGAASSYNEQFF